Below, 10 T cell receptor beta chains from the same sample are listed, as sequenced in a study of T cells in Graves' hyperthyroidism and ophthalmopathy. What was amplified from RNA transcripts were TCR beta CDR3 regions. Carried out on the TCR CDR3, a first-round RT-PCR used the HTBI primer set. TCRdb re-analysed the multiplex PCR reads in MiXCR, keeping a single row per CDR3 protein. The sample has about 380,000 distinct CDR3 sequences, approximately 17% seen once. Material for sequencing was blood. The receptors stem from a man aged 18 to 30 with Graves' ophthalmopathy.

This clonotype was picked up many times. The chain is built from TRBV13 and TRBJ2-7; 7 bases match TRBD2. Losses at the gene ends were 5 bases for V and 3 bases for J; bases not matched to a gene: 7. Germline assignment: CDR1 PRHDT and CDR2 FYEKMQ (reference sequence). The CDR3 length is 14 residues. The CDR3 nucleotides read TGTGCCAGCAGCCCACGCCCGGGGGGCTACGAGCAGTACTTC. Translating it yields CASSPRPGGYEQYF.

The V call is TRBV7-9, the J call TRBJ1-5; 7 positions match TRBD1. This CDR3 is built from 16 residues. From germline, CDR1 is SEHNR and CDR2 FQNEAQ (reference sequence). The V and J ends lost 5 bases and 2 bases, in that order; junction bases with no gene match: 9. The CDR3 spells CASSLRDSSGNQPQHF. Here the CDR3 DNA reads TGTGCCAGCAGCCTCCGGGACAGTAGTGGCAATCAGCCCCAGCATTTT.

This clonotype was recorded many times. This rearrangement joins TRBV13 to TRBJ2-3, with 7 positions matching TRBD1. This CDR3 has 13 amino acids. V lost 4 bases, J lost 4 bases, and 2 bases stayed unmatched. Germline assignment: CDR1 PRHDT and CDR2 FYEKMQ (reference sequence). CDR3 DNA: TGTGCCAGCAGCTCGACAGGGTCAGATACGCAGTATTTT. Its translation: CASSSTGSDTQYF.

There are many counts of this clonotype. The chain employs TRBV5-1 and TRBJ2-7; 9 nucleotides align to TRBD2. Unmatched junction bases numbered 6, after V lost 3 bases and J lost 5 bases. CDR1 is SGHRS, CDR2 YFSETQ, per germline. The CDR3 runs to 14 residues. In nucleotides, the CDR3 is TGCGCCAGCAGCTCGCCGGGACTAGCAAACGAGCAGTACTTC. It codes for CASSSPGLANEQYF.

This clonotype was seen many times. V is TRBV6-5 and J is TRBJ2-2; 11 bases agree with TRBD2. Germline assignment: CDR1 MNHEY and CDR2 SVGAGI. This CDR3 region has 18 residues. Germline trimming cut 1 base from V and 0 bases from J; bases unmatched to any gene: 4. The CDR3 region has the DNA TGTGCCAGCAGTTACTGGGCTAGCGGGGGGTCGAACACCGGGGAGCTGTTTTTT. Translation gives CASSYWASGGSNTGELFF.

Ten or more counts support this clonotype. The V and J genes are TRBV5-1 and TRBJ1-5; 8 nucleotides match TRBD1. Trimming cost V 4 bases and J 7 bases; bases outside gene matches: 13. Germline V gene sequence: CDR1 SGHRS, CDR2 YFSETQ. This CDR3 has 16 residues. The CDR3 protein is CASSPGQGSSGQPQHF. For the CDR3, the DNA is TGCGCCAGCAGCCCCGGACAGGGTAGCAGTGGACAGCCCCAGCATTTT.

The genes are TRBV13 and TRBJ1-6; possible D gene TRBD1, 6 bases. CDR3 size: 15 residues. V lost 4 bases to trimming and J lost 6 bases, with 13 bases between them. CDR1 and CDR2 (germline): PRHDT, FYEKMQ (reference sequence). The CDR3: CASSSTGVPNSPLHF. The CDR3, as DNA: TGTGCCAGCAGCTCGACAGGTGTGCCTAATTCACCCCTCCACTTT.

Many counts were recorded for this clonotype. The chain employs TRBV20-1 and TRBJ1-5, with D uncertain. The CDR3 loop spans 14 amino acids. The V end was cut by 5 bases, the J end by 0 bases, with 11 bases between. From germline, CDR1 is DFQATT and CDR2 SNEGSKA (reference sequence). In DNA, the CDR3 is TGCAGTGCTCCTCCCGTTCATAGCAATCAGCCCCAGCATTTT. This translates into CSAPPVHSNQPQHF.

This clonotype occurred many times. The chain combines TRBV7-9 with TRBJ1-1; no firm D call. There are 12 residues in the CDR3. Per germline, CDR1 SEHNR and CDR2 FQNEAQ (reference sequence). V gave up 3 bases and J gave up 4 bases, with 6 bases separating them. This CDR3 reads CASSLKATEAFF. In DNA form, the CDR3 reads TGTGCCAGCAGCTTGAAAGCCACTGAAGCTTTCTTT. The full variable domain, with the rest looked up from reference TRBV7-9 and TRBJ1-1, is DTGVSQNPRHKITKRGQNVTFRCDPISEHNRLYWYRQTLGQGPEFLTYFQNEAQLEKSRLLSDRFSAERPKGSFSTLEIQRTEQGDSAMYLCASSLKATEAFFGQGTRLTVV.

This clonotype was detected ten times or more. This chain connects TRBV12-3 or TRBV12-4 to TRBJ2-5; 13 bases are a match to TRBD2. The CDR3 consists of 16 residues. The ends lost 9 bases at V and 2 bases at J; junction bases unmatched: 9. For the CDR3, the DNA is TGTGCCAGTGGAACGGGACTAGCGGGACTACAAGAGACCCAGTACTTC. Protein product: CASGTGLAGLQETQYF.